Presented here are 28 T cell receptor beta chains from one specimen sequenced in a study of beta chain features in type 1 diabetes. TCRB transcripts that were expressed got sequenced, as all of the isolated RNA had been reverse transcribed. The data were produced by immunoSEQ multiplex PCR, yet TCRdb's version contains in-frame clones alone and is incomplete. Among approximately 600,000 clones listed, 9.5% to 15% were seen once. General study points: TCRB CDR3 length was moderately but significantly reduced in all four CD4+ subsets of Type 1 diabetes patients.

No antigen has been identified for these receptors. The sample comprised naive CD4+ T cells from blood. These receptor sequences come from a man aged 25 to 40 with type 1 diabetes.

This chain connects TRBV6-5 to TRBJ2-7; D gene uncertain. The CDR3 covers 11 residues. Germline CDR1 is MNHEY and CDR2 is SVGAGI. The ends were cut back, 5 bases at V and 4 bases at J, with 6 bases in the middle. Here the CDR3 DNA reads TGTGCCAGCAGTACCCTGTACGAGCAGTACTTC. This sequence encodes CASSTLYEQYF.

This chain uses TRBV9 with TRBJ2-1, with 7 bases lining up with TRBD2. This CDR3 contains 16 residues. The junction had 9 bases not matched to a gene; V was cut back by 0 bases and J by 6 bases. CDR1 is SGDLS, CDR2 YYNGEE, per germline. The CDR3 loop is CASSVGFASGINEQFF. The CDR3 bases are TGTGCCAGCAGCGTAGGTTTTGCTAGCGGTATCAATGAGCAGTTCTTC. Full variable domain (outside the CDR3, taken from reference TRBV9 and TRBJ2-1): DSGVTQTPKHLITATGQRVTLRCSPRSGDLSVYWYQQSLDQGLQFLIQYYNGEERAKGNILERFSAQQFPDLHSELNLSSLELGDSALYFCASSVGFASGINEQFFGPGTRLTVL.

The DNA for the CDR3 is TGTGCCAGCAGTTCACCGCCGGGACAGGGTTGGGCCACTGAAGCTTTCTTT. Translating gives CASSSPPGQGWATEAFF. This rearrangement joins TRBV27 to TRBJ1-1, with 9 bases lining up with TRBD1. Germline-derived CDR1 and CDR2 are MNHEY and SMNVEV (reference sequence). The CDR3 consists of 17 residues. V lost 4 bases, J lost 4 bases, and 13 bases stayed unmatched.

The chain carries TRBV30 and TRBJ2-5; D is unclear. V shed 1 base and J shed 5 bases, with 8 bases lying between them. The CDR3 loop spans 12 amino acids. Germline V lookup: CDR1 GTSNPN, CDR2 SVGIG (reference sequence). The CDR3 protein is CAWSGPPETQYF. In nucleotides, the CDR3 is TGTGCCTGGAGTGGACCCCCCGAGACCCAGTACTTC.

The chain links TRBV4-3 to TRBJ1-6; D gene ambiguous. CDR3 length equals 12 residues. Trimming took off 0 bases at V and 11 bases at J, with 5 bases between the two ends. Germline V lookup: CDR1 LGHNA, CDR2 YSLEER. As DNA, the CDR3 is TGCGCCAGCAGCCAAGATCAAGCACCCCTCCACTTT. It encodes CASSQDQAPLHF.

CDR3 amino acids: CASSLNTGPQEQFF. Here the CDR3 DNA reads TGTGCCAGCAGCCTTAATACGGGACCTCAGGAGCAGTTCTTC. The chain is built from TRBV7-6 and TRBJ2-1; D tentatively reads TRBD1 or TRBD2 (5 bases each). The CDR3 extends over 14 amino acids. Trimming left V 5 bases short and J 10 bases short, with 18 bases between. The germline gives CDR1 SGHVS, CDR2 FNYEAQ.

The V and J genes are TRBV5-1 and TRBJ2-2; TRBD1 or TRBD2 may be the D gene (5 bases each). The length of the CDR3 is 14 residues. The germline V and J ends were trimmed by 7 bases and 5 bases, with 15 bases remaining between them. Looked up from germline, CDR1 is SGHRS and CDR2 is YFSETQ. This chain's CDR3 is CASGVRGATGELFF. CDR3 DNA: TGCGCCAGCGGCGTGAGGGGAGCTACCGGGGAGCTGTTTTTT.

The rearrangement joins TRBV4-3 to TRBJ1-5; unclear D gene. Trimming left V 0 bases short and J 5 bases short, with 5 bases between. Germline assignment: CDR1 LGHNA and CDR2 YSLEER. This CDR3 is built from 13 residues. The CDR3 region is CASSQDLYQPQHF. The CDR3 coding sequence is TGCGCCAGCAGCCAAGATTTATATCAGCCCCAGCATTTT.

The rearrangement joins TRBV5-1 to TRBJ2-1; D gene unclear. The CDR3 is made up of 16 amino acids. V was pared by 0 bases and J by 9 bases, with 19 bases between. Germline V gene lookup returns CDR1 SGHRS and CDR2 YFSETQ. CDR3 bases: TGCGCCAGCAGCTTGGGAGCAGTGTTGAAGGCTGCTGAGCAGTTCTTC. This sequence encodes CASSLGAVLKAAEQFF.

V gene TRBV7-9 combines with J gene TRBJ2-7; D not resolved. V gave up 5 bases and J gave up 0 bases, with 14 bases separating them. This CDR3 spans 15 amino acids. Germline-derived CDR1 and CDR2 are SEHNR and FQNEAQ (reference sequence). CDR3 residues: CASSPHSPGSYEQYF. The CDR3 DNA reads TGTGCCAGCAGCCCGCACTCCCCCGGCTCCTACGAGCAGTACTTC.

For the CDR3, the DNA is TGCGCCAGCAGTCCCCCCGGGACCCCTAACTTCCCCTCCTACGAGCAGTACTTC. Its protein is CASSPPGTPNFPSYEQYF. The chain recombines TRBV23-1 with TRBJ2-7; D is tentatively TRBD1 or TRBD2 (5 bases each). TRBV23-1 is filed as an ORF, its function uncertain. V was cut by 4 bases and J by 0 bases, with 22 bases left in between. The CDR3 has 18 amino acids.

The V and J genes are TRBV4-1 and TRBJ2-3, with 12 bases aligning to TRBD2. Per the germline V gene, CDR1 is MGHRA and CDR2 is YSYEKL. Unmatched junction bases numbered 18, after V lost 0 bases and J lost 8 bases. This CDR3 region has 20 residues. The CDR3 coding sequence is TGCGCCAGCAGCCAAGATAGAAGACTAGCGGGGGAACCGGGCTGGGGTACGCAGTATTTT. It is translated as CASSQDRRLAGEPGWGTQYF.

This clone showed up just a few times. This rearrangement joins TRBV6-4 to TRBJ2-1; 7 positions match TRBD2. CDR1 is MRHNA, CDR2 SNTAGT, per germline. Trimming cost V 6 bases and J 4 bases; bases outside gene matches: 9. The CDR3 loop spans 15 amino acids. The CDR3 bases are TGTGCCAGCAGGCCACGGGGGGACGGGTACAATGAGCAGTTCTTC. Protein sequence: CASRPRGDGYNEQFF.

This rearrangement joins TRBV18 to TRBJ1-5; D remains ambiguous. V dropped 5 bases and J dropped 3 bases, with 14 bases sitting between them. The germline gives CDR1 KGHSH, CDR2 LQKENI. The CDR3 runs to 15 residues. CDR3 residues: CASSLREGYNQPQHF. The CDR3 coding sequence is TGTGCCAGCTCATTAAGGGAAGGATACAATCAGCCCCAGCATTTT. Combining the CDR3 with reference TRBV18 and TRBJ1-5 gives the whole variable domain NAGVMQNPRHLVRRRGQEARLRCSPMKGHSHVYWYRQLPEEGLKFMVYLQKENIIDESGMPKERFSAEFPKEGPSILRIQQVVRGDSAAYFCASSLREGYNQPQHFGDGTRLSIL.

This clone was observed a few times. The V and J genes are TRBV4-2 and TRBJ1-1; D is uncertain. This CDR3 is built from 15 residues. Trimming cost V 0 bases and J 2 bases, with 10 bases left between them. CDR1 and CDR2 (germline): LGHNA, YNFKEQ. CDR3 nucleotides: TGTGCCAGCAGCCAAGATTCCGGCAGAAACACTGAAGCTTTCTTT. Translated, it gives CASSQDSGRNTEAFF.

The V and J genes are TRBV7-2 and TRBJ2-7; 12 positions match TRBD1. V was clipped by 6 bases and J by 4 bases; unmatched bases: 7. CDR3 size: 15 residues. Per the germline V gene, CDR1 is SGHTA and CDR2 is FQGNSA. In nucleotides, the CDR3 is TGTGCCAGCAGACAAGGGACAGGGGGCTTTTACGAGCAGTACTTC. Amino acids: CASRQGTGGFYEQYF.

This clone was detected only a few times. This chain connects TRBV7-2 to TRBJ2-7; tentatively, D is TRBD2 (6 bases). Trimming stripped 5 bases from V and 0 bases from J, with 14 bases between. This CDR3 has 15 amino acids. Per germline, CDR1 SGHTA and CDR2 FQGNSA. In nucleotides, the CDR3 is TGTGCCAGCAGCCGAACGACTAGGAGCTCCTACGAGCAGTACTTC. Encoded protein: CASSRTTRSSYEQYF.

The gene calls are TRBV5-6 and TRBJ2-7; 9 nucleotides match TRBD1. The length of the CDR3 is 16 residues. Unmatched junction bases numbered 13, after V lost 6 bases and J lost 3 bases. Germline CDR1 SGHDT, CDR2 YYEEEE. Here the CDR3 DNA reads TGTGCCAGCATCACCAGGACAGGGGCGACAAACTACGAGCAGTACTTC. As protein: CASITRTGATNYEQYF. The full variable domain, completed using reference TRBV5-6 and TRBJ2-7, is DAGVTQSPTHLIKTRGQQVTLRCSPKSGHDTVSWYQQALGQGPQFIFQYYEEEERQRGNFPDRFSGHQFPNYSSELNVNALLLGDSALYLCASITRTGATNYEQYFGPGTRLTVT.

This clone was seen a few times. The CDR3 loop is CASRPQGASYEQYF. The CDR3 DNA reads as TGTGCCAGCAGGCCCCAGGGGGCCTCCTACGAGCAGTACTTC. The rearrangement uses TRBV6-5 and TRBJ2-7; 8 bases align to TRBD1. Per the germline V gene, CDR1 is MNHEY and CDR2 is SVGAGI. CDR3 length equals 14 residues. V dropped 6 bases and J dropped 0; count of bases not matched to a gene: 4.

The V gene is TRBV13, the J gene TRBJ1-4; a weak D match, TRBD1 (6 bases). The germline V gene encodes CDR1 PRHDT and CDR2 FYEKMQ (reference sequence). V lost 5 bases to trimming and J lost 7 bases, with 23 bases between them. The CDR3 covers 17 residues. CDR3 in DNA: TGTGCCAGCAGCCCGACAGGACCGGTAAAGGTATTTGAAAAACTGTTTTTT. Translation gives CASSPTGPVKVFEKLFF.

The genes are TRBV4-3 and TRBJ1-2; D gene ambiguous. The length of the CDR3 is 14 residues. V lost 0 bases and J 2 bases, leaving 7 bases between the germline ends. The germline gives CDR1 LGHNA, CDR2 YSLEER. The CDR3, as DNA: TGCGCCAGCAGCCAAGAAAGGGAGAACTATGGCTACACCTTC. Its translation is CASSQERENYGYTF.

The V call is TRBV6-4, the J call TRBJ2-2; 7 nucleotides line up with TRBD1. The V and J ends lost 2 bases and 6 bases, in that order; junction bases with no gene match: 9. The germline V gene has CDR1 MRHNA and CDR2 SNTAGT. This CDR3 spans 16 amino acids. CDR3 in amino acids: CASSDQAGGNAGELFF. For the CDR3, the DNA is TGTGCCAGCAGTGACCAGGCAGGGGGAAACGCCGGGGAGCTGTTTTTT.

There are a few counts of this clone. V gene TRBV2 combines with J gene TRBJ2-5; no firm D call. CDR1 SNHLY and CDR2 FYNNEI come from the germline V gene. Trimming removed 8 bases from V and 2 bases from J, with 6 bases in between. This CDR3 region has 11 residues. CDR3 amino acids: CASQRQETQYF. The CDR3 DNA sequence: TGTGCCAGCCAGAGACAAGAGACCCAGTACTTC.

The table lists this clone with a few counts. The chain carries TRBV19 and TRBJ1-5; D not resolved. Germline CDR1 LNHDA, CDR2 SQIVND (reference sequence). Trimming removed 6 bases at V and 6 bases at J, with 9 bases between. The CDR3 spans 12 residues. The CDR3 nucleotides read TGTGCCAGTAGGACGGCCGGTCAGCCCCAGCATTTT. It codes for CASRTAGQPQHF. The full variable domain, with the rest looked up from reference TRBV19 and TRBJ1-5, is DGGITQSPKYLFRKEGQNVTLSCEQNLNHDAMYWYRQDPGQGLRLIYYSQIVNDFQKGDIAEGYSVSREKKESFPLTVTSAQKNPTAFYLCASRTAGQPQHFGDGTRLSIL.

This clone came up a few times. The chain uses TRBV19 and TRBJ1-2; TRBD1 matches 9 bases. CDR1 and CDR2 (germline): LNHDA, SQIVND (reference sequence). After removal of 5 bases from V and 4 bases from J, the junction contained 11 bases not matched to a gene. The CDR3 runs 16 residues. The CDR3 is CASSRTPGQGSYGYTF. CDR3 bases: TGTGCCAGTAGTCGTACTCCGGGACAGGGATCCTATGGCTACACCTTC.

The chain is built from TRBV2 and TRBJ2-7, with 11 bases aligning to TRBD2. This CDR3 is 14 amino acids long. In germline, CDR1 is SNHLY, CDR2 FYNNEI. J gave up 5 bases and V 4 bases, and 4 bases lay outside the gene matches. CDR3 in amino acids: CASSGSGGADEQYF. The CDR3 DNA reads TGTGCCAGCAGTGGTAGCGGGGGGGCCGACGAGCAGTACTTC.

The chain has TRBV2 and TRBJ1-2, with D possibly TRBD1 on 6 matching bases. The V gene lost 5 bases and the J gene lost 12 bases, with 25 bases spanning the gap. The CDR3 covers 15 residues. Germline V CDR1 and CDR2: SNHLY, FYNNEI. CDR3 bases: TGTGCCAGCAGTCTACTCGAGACAGGTGGCCCCAACGACACCTTC. It is translated as CASSLLETGGPNDTF.

This clone was counted a few times. The V and J genes are TRBV29-1 and TRBJ2-5, with D maybe TRBD1 (5 bases). Trimming shortened V by 3 bases and J by 1 base, and 9 bases separated the two germline ends. The germline gives CDR1 SQVTM, CDR2 ANQGSEA. The CDR3 has 13 amino acids. This chain's CDR3 is CSVEWGGQETQYF. In DNA form, the CDR3 reads TGCAGCGTTGAGTGGGGCGGCCAAGAGACCCAGTACTTC.